This T cell receptor (beta chain) is drawn from a study of T cell responses to AZD1222 COVID-19 vaccine. Across the study: Recipients boosted at about 4 weeks or about 12 weeks are pooled.

As for this clone: The antigen is unknown.

Data came from immunoSEQ multiplex PCR; TCRdb stores just in-frame clones and leaves some out. The data show some 130,000 clones, with approximately 85% seen just once and under 2% held by the top ten. This CDR3 has 16 amino acids. Germline values: CDR1 SEHNR, CDR2 FQNEAQ (reference sequence). V dropped 5 bases and J dropped 7 bases, with 24 bases sitting between them. Points from the study as a whole: Breadth and depth of Spike-specific TCRs rose after two AZD1222 doses. Donors skewed white British and female; clonal diversity was possibly underestimated.

The source of this sequence is an adult in good health. The chain employs TRBV7-9 and TRBJ2-7, with D tentatively TRBD2 (6 bases). Material: peripheral blood, obtained on day 0 of AZD1222 vaccination. CDR3 DNA: TGTGCCAGCAGCCCCAGCGAAGGAAACTTAGCGGAGGAGCAGTACTTC. It yields the protein CASSPSEGNLAEEQYF.